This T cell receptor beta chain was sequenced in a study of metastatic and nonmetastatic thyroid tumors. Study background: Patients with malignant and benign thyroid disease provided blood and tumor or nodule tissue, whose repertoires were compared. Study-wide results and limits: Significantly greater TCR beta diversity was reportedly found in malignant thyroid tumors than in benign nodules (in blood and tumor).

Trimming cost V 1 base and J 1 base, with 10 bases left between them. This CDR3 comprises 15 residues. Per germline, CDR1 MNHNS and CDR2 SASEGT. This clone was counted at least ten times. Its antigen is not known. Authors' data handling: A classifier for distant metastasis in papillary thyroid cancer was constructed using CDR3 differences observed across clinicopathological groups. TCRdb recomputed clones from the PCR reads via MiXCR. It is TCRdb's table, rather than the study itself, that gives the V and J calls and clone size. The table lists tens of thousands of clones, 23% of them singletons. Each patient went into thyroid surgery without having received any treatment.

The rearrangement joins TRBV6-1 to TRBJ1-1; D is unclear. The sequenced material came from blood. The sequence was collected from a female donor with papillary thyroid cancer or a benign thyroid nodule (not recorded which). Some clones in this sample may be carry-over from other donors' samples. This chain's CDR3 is CASSEVGYRNTEAFF. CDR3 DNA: TGTGCCAGCAGTGAAGTGGGGTATCGGAACACTGAAGCTTTCTTT.